The rows below give T cell receptor beta chains drawn from one sample of a study of CD8+ T cells in alopecia areata. Profiling relied on immunoSEQ multiplex PCR, and the TCRdb table lists in-frame clones only, not all of them. The table lists 150,000 to 200,000 clones, roughly 60% of them singletons. Sequenced material: CD4+ T cells sorted from blood, taken at week 24, from a patient treated with tofacitinib. These receptors were taken from a human donor with alopecia areata. CDR3s include the opening cysteine and the closing phenylalanine or tryptophan. The D gene is left open where the match is weak. Only part of the rows carry a size: once, few, many, or a class if the clone is expanded.

TRBV29-1	TRBJ2-7	NA	once	CSVEIGYEQYF	TGCAGCGTTGAAATCGGGTACGAGCAGTACTTC
TRBV25-1	TRBJ1-1	NA	NA	CASSRGTNENTEAFF	TGTGCCAGCAGCAGAGGGACCAACGAAAACACTGAAGCTTTCTTT
TRBV9	TRBJ2-3	NA	NA	CASSVEGRGATDTQYF	TGTGCCAGCAGCGTAGAGGGCAGGGGAGCCACAGATACGCAGTATTTT
TRBV7-2	TRBJ2-7	NA	NA	CASSLSGQHEQYF	TGTGCCAGCAGCTTGAGTGGACAGCACGAGCAGTACTTC
TRBV6-6	TRBJ2-3	NA	NA	CASRSGEGSTDTQYF	TGTGCCAGCAGATCGGGTGAGGGAAGCACAGATACGCAGTATTTT
TRBV28	TRBJ1-1	NA	few	CASSTPGAEAFF	TGTGCCAGCAGTACCCCAGGGGCTGAAGCTTTCTTT
TRBV29-1	TRBJ1-2	TRBD1	NA	CSVEDSPGGDGYTF	TGCAGCGTTGAAGATTCCCCAGGGGGCGACGGCTACACCTTC
TRBV27	TRBJ1-2	NA	few	CASSSRNRVGYTF	TGTGCCAGCAGTTCGAGAAACAGGGTTGGCTACACCTTC
TRBV5-6	TRBJ2-4	NA	NA	CASSLGQGPNIQYF	TGTGCCAGCAGCTTGGGGCAGGGCCCGAACATTCAGTACTTC
TRBV27	TRBJ2-1	NA	NA	CASSPPLGRVNEQFF	TGTGCCAGCAGCCCCCCCTTGGGGAGAGTCAATGAGCAGTTCTTC
TRBV28	TRBJ2-7	NA	NA	CASSMGGSYEQYF	TGTGCCAGCAGTATGGGCGGGTCCTACGAGCAGTACTTC
TRBV19	TRBJ1-5	NA	few	CAIRWGEQPQHF	TGTGCCATCCGATGGGGGGAACAGCCCCAGCATTTT
TRBV29-1	TRBJ1-1	NA	few	CSVVGPEAFF	TGCAGCGTTGTCGGGCCTGAAGCTTTCTTT
TRBV7-3	TRBJ2-3	NA	once	CASSLGVSRTDTQYF	TGTGCCAGCAGCTTAGGTGTCAGTCGCACAGATACGCAGTATTTT
TRBV11-1	TRBJ2-6	NA	NA	CASSLEPPSGANVLTF	TGTGCCAGCAGCTTAGAACCCCCCTCTGGGGCCAACGTCCTGACTTTC
TRBV27	TRBJ1-5	NA	NA	CASSLNGQPQHF	TGTGCCAGCAGTTTGAACGGTCAGCCCCAGCATTTT
TRBV7-6	TRBJ2-6	NA	few	CASSYDSGANVLTF	TGTGCCAGCAGCTACGACTCTGGGGCCAACGTCCTGACTTTC
TRBV7-2	TRBJ2-4	NA	NA	CASSLNGGGWYF	TGTGCCAGCAGCTTAAATGGGGGTGGTTGGTACTTC
TRBV30	TRBJ2-6	NA	NA	CAWIGSGANVLTF	TGTGCCTGGATAGGCTCTGGGGCCAACGTCCTGACTTTC
TRBV29-1	TRBJ2-7	TRBD1	NA	CSVVRDSLYEQYF	TGCAGCGTCGTCCGGGACAGCCTCTACGAGCAGTACTTC
TRBV7-2	TRBJ2-2	NA	NA	CASSFGRWSGELFF	TGTGCCAGCAGCTTCGGGCGTTGGTCCGGGGAGCTGTTTTTT
TRBV7-2	TRBJ2-7	TRBD1	few	CASSPYPGQGDSF	TGTGCCAGCAGCCCCTACCCCGGACAGGGGGACTCCTTC
TRBV25-1	TRBJ2-3	TRBD1	NA	CASSPKTGIGTDTQYF	TGTGCCAGCAGTCCAAAGACAGGGATTGGCACAGATACGCAGTATTTT
TRBV23-1	TRBJ1-5	NA	NA	CASSQSRSNQPQHF	TGCGCCAGCAGCCAATCAAGAAGCAATCAGCCCCAGCATTTT
TRBV4-2	TRBJ1-3	NA	NA	CASSQDWSSGNTIYF	TGTGCCAGCAGCCAAGACTGGAGCTCTGGAAACACCATATATTTT
TRBV30	TRBJ1-1	NA	NA	CAWSPQSQGTEAFF	TGTGCCTGGAGTCCTCAATCCCAAGGGACTGAAGCTTTCTTT
TRBV10-3	TRBJ1-3	NA	few	CAISDVSSRAGNTIYF	TGTGCCATCAGTGATGTAAGCAGCCGGGCTGGAAACACCATATATTTT
TRBV4-1	TRBJ1-5	NA	NA	CASSPGDYSNQPQHF	TGCGCCAGCAGCCCCGGGGATTATAGCAATCAGCCCCAGCATTTT
TRBV11-2	TRBJ2-2	NA	NA	CASSSRRVAGELFF	TGTGCCAGCAGCTCCCGCAGAGTCGCCGGGGAGCTGTTTTTT
TRBV27	TRBJ2-3	NA	few	CASSLFHTDTQYF	TGTGCCAGCAGTTTATTTCACACAGATACGCAGTATTTT
TRBV20-1	TRBJ2-5	NA	NA	CSARSAETQYF	TGCAGTGCTCGCTCGGCAGAGACCCAGTACTTC
TRBV28	TRBJ1-1	NA	NA	CASREGGTEAFF	TGTGCCAGCAGAGAGGGAGGAACTGAAGCTTTCTTT
TRBV30	TRBJ2-3	NA	NA	CAWSVSTDTQYF	TGTGCCTGGAGTGTATCGACAGATACGCAGTATTTT
TRBV5-1	TRBJ2-6	NA	NA	CASSLPQSGANVLTF	TGCGCCAGCAGCTTACCCCAATCTGGGGCCAACGTCCTGACTTTC
TRBV5-6	TRBJ1-4	NA	NA	CASSEGGQSGGKLFF	TGTGCCAGCAGCGAGGGGGGGCAAAGCGGCGGTAAACTGTTTTTT
TRBV7-9	TRBJ2-3	TRBD2	NA	CASGDLAGVTDTQYF	TGTGCCAGCGGAGACCTAGCGGGGGTCACAGATACGCAGTATTTT
TRBV5-1	TRBJ2-7	NA	NA	CASSLSNLGYEQYF	TGCGCCAGCAGCTTATCGAATTTGGGGTACGAGCAGTACTTC
TRBV30	TRBJ1-4	TRBD1	many	CAWSVSGQDWSGLFF	TGTGCCTGGAGTGTATCCGGACAGGACTGGTCAGGACTGTTTTTT
TRBV5-1	TRBJ2-7	TRBD1	NA	CASSAGQALYEQYF	TGCGCCAGCAGCGCGGGACAGGCCCTCTACGAGCAGTACTTC
TRBV27	TRBJ1-1	TRBD1	NA	CASSLLTGSTEAFF	TGTGCCAGCAGTTTATTGACAGGGTCTACTGAAGCTTTCTTT
TRBV7-2	TRBJ2-5	NA	NA	CASSLQQQETQYF	TGTGCCAGCAGCTTACAACAGCAAGAGACCCAGTACTTC
TRBV4-3	TRBJ2-2	NA	few	CASSGTGNTGELFF	TGCGCCAGCAGCGGGACTGGTAACACCGGGGAGCTGTTTTTT
TRBV9	TRBJ2-2	TRBD2	NA	CASSPRRGGNTGELFF	TGTGCCAGCAGCCCCCGACGGGGGGGGAACACCGGGGAGCTGTTTTTT
TRBV6-1	TRBJ2-3	NA	NA	CASSARQRTDTQYF	TGTGCCAGCAGTGCTCGACAGCGCACAGATACGCAGTATTTT
TRBV6-6	TRBJ2-5	NA	few	CASSSTGSRETQYF	TGTGCCAGCAGTTCAACAGGTTCTCGAGAGACCCAGTACTTC
TRBV6-6	TRBJ2-5	NA	NA	CASSYSGGETQYF	TGTGCCAGCAGTTACTCTGGGGGTGAGACCCAGTACTTC
TRBV10-3	TRBJ2-3	NA	NA	CAISELTSTDTQYF	TGTGCCATCAGTGAGCTGACTTCCACAGATACGCAGTATTTT
TRBV7-9	TRBJ1-2	NA	few	CASSWGVGYTF	TGTGCCAGCAGCTGGGGCGTCGGCTACACCTTC
TRBV29-1	TRBJ2-3	TRBD1	NA	CSVRYRGSTDTQYF	TGCAGCGTCCGGTACAGGGGGAGCACAGATACGCAGTATTTT
TRBV29-1	TRBJ2-7	NA	NA	CSVEGLSDEQYF	TGCAGCGTTGAAGGCCTGTCGGACGAGCAGTACTTC
TRBV15	TRBJ2-7	NA	once	CATSRDLGEQYF	TGTGCCACCAGCAGAGATCTGGGAGAGCAGTACTTC
TRBV30	TRBJ2-2	NA	few	CAWSTQGTGELFF	TGTGCCTGGAGTACACAGGGAACCGGGGAGCTGTTTTTT
TRBV29-1	TRBJ2-1	NA	NA	CSGGSNNEQFF	TGCAGCGGGGGTTCGAACAATGAGCAGTTCTTC
TRBV5-1	TRBJ2-1	NA	NA	CASSLLSSSNEQFF	TGCGCCAGCAGCTTGTTAAGTAGCTCTAATGAGCAGTTCTTC
TRBV11-2	TRBJ1-4	NA	NA	CASSSQGVNEKLFF	TGTGCCAGCAGCTCACAGGGTGTCAATGAAAAACTGTTTTTT
TRBV2	TRBJ1-5	NA	once	CASTPHGGRDQPQHF	TGTGCCAGCACCCCCCACGGAGGCCGTGATCAGCCCCAGCATTTT
TRBV30	TRBJ1-5	NA	NA	CAWSGGAEPQHF	TGTGCCTGGAGTGGGGGGGCAGAGCCCCAGCATTTT
TRBV7-6	TRBJ1-2	TRBD1	NA	CASSSDRGYGYTF	TGTGCCAGCAGCTCGGACAGGGGCTATGGCTACACCTTC
TRBV2	TRBJ2-7	NA	once	CASSRTATYEQYF	TGTGCCAGCAGCCGGACAGCAACCTACGAGCAGTACTTC